The sequence of this T cell receptor beta chain was determined in a study of cytomegalovirus exposure and HLA in healthy donors. With 60 Vbeta and 13 Jbeta primers, the PCR was carried out. The data were produced by immunoSEQ multiplex PCR, yet TCRdb's version contains in-frame clones alone and is incomplete. The sample holds 90,000 to 95,000 clones, roughly 79% seen once. Germline V lookup: CDR1 SGDLS, CDR2 YYNGEE. There are 15 residues in the CDR3. V lost 0 bases to trimming and J lost 8 bases, with 17 bases between them. This clone has a single count. The V gene is TRBV9, the J gene TRBJ1-2, with D tentatively TRBD1 (6 bases). Sequenced material: PBMCs. The TCR was taken from a man aged 30-40 years in good health and CMV-seronegative. The CDR3 region has the DNA TGTGCCAGCAGCGTAGCTTTTTCAGGGGAGTGGGGCTACACCTTC. Protein product: CASSVAFSGEWGYTF.